This passage covers 9 T cell receptor beta chains from one sample sequenced in a study of T-cell reconstitution after alpha-beta-depleted transplantation in children (dated by TCRdb to the mid-2010s). Library construction relied on PCR. Data came from an Illumina HiSeq 2500. TCR library preparation used molecular barcoding, with unique molecular identifiers applied to normalize quantification of the TCRbeta repertoire. Starting from the raw public reads, TCRdb applied fastp trimming at Q25, assembled clones with MiXCR and retained in-frame beta chains. Rows are unified per CDR3 protein, each entry keeping the most common DNA and genes. Present in this sample are about 91,000 distinct CDR3 sequences, roughly 8.8% of which were seen just once. The top ten clonotypes cover 5.5% to 7% of the sample. The sample in question was PBMCs from the stem cell graft donor, obtained from the stem cell graft. All receptors come from a human donor who donated a stem cell graft to a child with congenital amegakaryocytic thrombocytopenia.

V usage is TRBV11-2 and J usage is TRBJ2-3, with 12 bases lining up with TRBD2. With 3 bases clipped from V and 3 bases from J, the junction kept 4 bases outside the gene matches. The CDR3 runs to 16 residues. Germline-derived CDR1 and CDR2 are SGHAT and FQNNGV. CDR3 sequence reads: CASSFTSGGRTDTQYF. Written as DNA, the CDR3 is TGTGCCAGCAGCTTCACTAGCGGGGGGAGGACAGATACGCAGTATTTT. The variable domain in full, with the rest retrieved from reference TRBV11-2 and TRBJ2-3, is EAGVAQSPRYKIIEKRQSVAFWCNPISGHATLYWYQQILGQGPKLLIQFQNNGVVDDSQLPKDRFSAERLKGVDSTLKIQPAKLEDSAVYLCASSFTSGGRTDTQYFGPGTRLTVL.

V and J are TRBV29-1 and TRBJ2-2, with 10 bases matching TRBD1. The CDR3 totals 14 residues. Germline lookup yields CDR1 SQVTM and CDR2 ANQGSEA. The junction had 5 bases not matched to a gene; V was cut back by 2 bases and J by 8 bases. DNA of the CDR3: TGCAGCGTTGAATGGGACAGGGGCGTAGGGGAGCTGTTTTTT. This encodes CSVEWDRGVGELFF.

This sequence joins TRBV5-1 and TRBJ2-3; D might be TRBD2 (6 bases). There are 15 residues in the CDR3. Trimming left V 0 bases short and J 1 base short, with 9 bases between. Looked up from germline, CDR1 is SGHRS and CDR2 is YFSETQ. The CDR3 region is CASSLEGTRTDTQYF. CDR3 in DNA: TGCGCCAGCAGCTTGGAGGGGACTCGCACAGATACGCAGTATTTT.

This clonotype was counted many times. The gene calls are TRBV6-5 and TRBJ1-4, with 11 bases matching TRBD1. Trimming cost V 2 bases and J 8 bases; bases outside gene matches: 7. The CDR3 contains 16 residues. Germline lookup yields CDR1 MNHEY and CDR2 SVGAGI. CDR3: CASSYTYGTGGEKLFF. CDR3 coding DNA: TGTGCCAGCAGTTACACCTACGGGACAGGGGGGGAAAAACTGTTTTTT.

This clonotype is deemed medium-sized. This chain links TRBV20-1 with TRBJ2-1; D gene unclear. The germline gives CDR1 DFQATT, CDR2 SNEGSKA (reference sequence). V was pared by 1 base and J by 6 bases, with 13 bases between. The CDR3 is 14 amino acids. CDR3 residues: CSARASELGNEQFF. CDR3 in DNA: TGCAGTGCTAGAGCCTCTGAGCTGGGCAATGAGCAGTTCTTC.

The rearrangement joins TRBV12-3 or TRBV12-4 to TRBJ1-4; D perhaps matches TRBD1 (5 bases). V was cut by 1 base and J by 11 bases, with 14 bases left in between. The CDR3 loop spans 14 amino acids. CDR3: CASSLGPRGGKLFF. In nucleotides, the CDR3 is TGTGCCAGCAGTTTAGGCCCCCGGGGGGGGAAACTGTTTTTT.

This clonotype was counted at least ten times. The chain combines TRBV5-1 with TRBJ2-1; D is undetermined. Trimming stripped 0 bases from V and 10 bases from J, with 14 bases between. From germline, CDR1 is SGHRS and CDR2 YFSETQ. The CDR3 loop spans 14 amino acids. Here the CDR3 DNA reads TGCGCCAGCAGCTTGGCCATGGGGTCCGGGGAGCAGTTCTTC. Residues: CASSLAMGSGEQFF.

Note on this clonotype: A much larger clonotype is one base distant, so this may be a read error. V is TRBV18 and J is TRBJ2-3, with 7 bases fitting TRBD2. Unmatched junction bases numbered 5, after V lost 2 bases and J lost 3 bases. The CDR3 extends over 15 amino acids. Germline assignment: CDR1 KGHSH and CDR2 LQKENI. In nucleotides, the CDR3 is TGTGCCAGCTCACCATCGCGGGGGACGACAGATACGCAGTATTTT. Translating it yields CASSPSRGTTDTQYF.

In this sample, this clonotype turned up many times. The chain is built from TRBV12-3 or TRBV12-4 and TRBJ1-5; no definite D call. The V end lost 1 base, the J end lost 10 bases, and 11 bases lay between the germline ends. CDR3 length: 13 amino acids. CDR3 region: CASSLEGLHPQHF. CDR3 coding DNA: TGTGCCAGCAGTTTAGAGGGCCTGCACCCCCAGCATTTT.